These 21 T cell receptor beta chains were all obtained from the same sample, sequenced in a study of T cells in Graves' hyperthyroidism and ophthalmopathy. Researchers amplified the TCR beta CDR3 regions from RNA transcripts. In the first-round RT-PCR of the TCR CDR3, the HTBI primer set was used. TCRdb itself ran the multiplex PCR reads through MiXCR, one entry per CDR3 protein. This table has hundreds of thousands of distinct CDR3 sequences, 14% appearing once. The sequenced sample was blood. These receptor sequences come from a woman aged 18 to 35 with Graves' hyperthyroidism.

This chain joins TRBV7-9 and TRBJ2-2; possible D gene TRBD2, 6 bases. The CDR3 contains 14 residues. The V end was cut by 7 bases, the J end by 5 bases, with 14 bases between. Looked up from germline, CDR1 is SEHNR and CDR2 is FQNEAQ (reference sequence). The CDR3 DNA is TGTGCCAGCAACGCGGGGCGGGGAACCGGGGAGCTGTTTTTT. It codes for CASNAGRGTGELFF. Full variable domain (missing parts from reference TRBV7-9 and TRBJ2-2): DTGVSQNPRHKITKRGQNVTFRCDPISEHNRLYWYRQTLGQGPEFLTYFQNEAQLEKSRLLSDRFSAERPKGSFSTLEIQRTEQGDSAMYLCASNAGRGTGELFFGEGSRLTVL.

The genes are TRBV9 and TRBJ2-5; perhaps TRBD2 as D (5 bases). V lost 4 bases to trimming and J lost 4 bases, with 17 bases between them. The CDR3 loop spans 15 amino acids. Germline V CDR1 and CDR2: SGDLS, YYNGEE. The CDR3: CASSPGLGSGETQYF. CDR3 in DNA: TGTGCCAGCAGCCCCGGTTTGGGGAGCGGAGAGACCCAGTACTTC.

The chain carries TRBV7-9 and TRBJ2-3; 10 bases are shared with TRBD1. V was clipped by 4 bases and J by 2 bases; unmatched bases: 15. The CDR3 is 19 residues long. The V gene's germline CDR1 is SEHNR and CDR2 FQNEAQ (reference sequence). DNA of the CDR3: TGTGCCAGCAGCTCCTACCATAGCCGGACAGGGGGGACCACAGATACGCAGTATTTT. It encodes CASSSYHSRTGGTTDTQYF.

This rearrangement joins TRBV19 to TRBJ1-2, with D hard to call. This CDR3 comprises 15 residues. Germline loops: CDR1 LNHDA, CDR2 SQIVND (reference sequence). The V and J ends lost 0 bases and 6 bases respectively, with 14 bases between them. Here the CDR3 DNA reads TGTGCCAGTAGTATAGATCTATTAAACGAAGATGGCTACACCTTC. Translated: CASSIDLLNEDGYTF.

This clonotype was seen repeatedly, ten times or more. The chain uses TRBV3-1 and TRBJ1-2, with 8 bases aligning to TRBD1. This CDR3 is built from 15 residues. Germline CDR1 reads LGHDT; CDR2 reads YNNKEL (reference sequence). V gave up 3 bases and J gave up 4 bases; unmatched junction bases: 7. In DNA, the CDR3 is TGTGCCAGCAGCCACTCAGGGACAGGCGGCTATGGCTACACCTTC. Its translation: CASSHSGTGGYGYTF.

This clonotype was seen a few times. The V gene is TRBV7-9, the J gene TRBJ1-1; D is uncertain. CDR3 length equals 12 residues. Trimming pared 7 bases from V and 3 bases from J, leaving 9 bases between. The germline gives CDR1 SEHNR, CDR2 FQNEAQ (reference sequence). CDR3 DNA sequence: TGTGCCAGCAAGTCGGAGTACACTGAAGCTTTCTTT. Protein product: CASKSEYTEAFF.

This clonotype came up many times. The chain joins TRBV2 to TRBJ2-4; D is perhaps TRBD1 (5 bases). Germline values: CDR1 SNHLY, CDR2 FYNNEI. The CDR3 totals 15 residues. V lost 7 bases and J 0 bases, leaving 13 bases between the germline ends. Written as DNA, the CDR3 is TGTGCCAGCAAACAGGACCTCATAGCCAAAAACATTCAGTACTTC. As protein: CASKQDLIAKNIQYF. Filled out from reference TRBV2 and TRBJ2-4, the complete variable domain reads EPEVTQTPSHQVTQMGQEVILRCVPISNHLYFYWYRQILGQKVEFLVSFYNNEISEKSEIFDDQFSVERPDGSNFTLKIRSTKLEDSAMYFCASKQDLIAKNIQYFGAGTRLSVL.

The genes are TRBV30 and TRBJ2-1, with 9 nucleotides matching TRBD1. The V segment lost 0 bases and the J segment 6 bases; nucleotides outside the gene matches: 12. The CDR3 loop spans 17 amino acids. Germline CDR1 GTSNPN, CDR2 SVGIG (reference sequence). The CDR3 DNA reads TGTGCCTGGAGTGTACTGTGTCGGGACAGGGTATGCAATGAGCAGTTCTTC. It encodes CAWSVLCRDRVCNEQFF.

The CDR3: CASSYSYDPGSYEQYF. As DNA, the CDR3 is TGTGCCAGCAGTTACTCCTACGACCCAGGGTCCTACGAGCAGTACTTC. The V call is TRBV6-6, the J call TRBJ2-7, with D perhaps TRBD1 (5 bases). The CDR3 contains 16 residues. Germline V lookup: CDR1 MNHNY, CDR2 SVGAGI (reference sequence). V lost 0 bases to trimming and J lost 1 base, with 13 bases between them.

The chain has TRBV20-1 and TRBJ2-6; D assignment may be TRBD1 or TRBD2 (5 bases each). There are 19 residues in the CDR3. The V gene's germline CDR1 is DFQATT and CDR2 SNEGSKA (reference sequence). Trimming removed 3 bases at V and 2 bases at J, with 23 bases between. The CDR3 reads CSARMVVESGTPGANVLTF. CDR3 bases: TGCAGTGCTAGGATGGTAGTCGAGTCCGGGACCCCTGGGGCCAACGTCCTGACTTTC.

Many counts were recorded for this clonotype. The chain is built from TRBV6-1 and TRBJ2-5; 12 bases align to TRBD2. V gave up 3 bases and J gave up 5 bases; unmatched junction bases: 1. The CDR3 contains 14 residues. CDR1 and CDR2 from the germline V gene are MNHNS and SASEGT. CDR3 amino acids: CASSETSGSETQYF. CDR3 sequence (DNA): TGTGCCAGCAGTGAGACTAGCGGGAGTGAGACCCAGTACTTC.

This clonotype occurred many times. J is TRBJ2-3 and V is TRBV12-3 or TRBV12-4; D may be TRBD2 (5 bases). Trimming took 3 bases from V and 2 from J, leaving 9 bases between them. The CDR3 contains 14 residues. The CDR3, as DNA: TGTGCCAGCAGTTTCCTAGCCCTCACAGATACGCAGTATTTT. Translating it yields CASSFLALTDTQYF.

The sample holds many counts of this clonotype. V gene TRBV18 combines with J gene TRBJ2-7; 10 bases align to TRBD1. This CDR3 spans 15 amino acids. Trimming removed 6 bases from V and 2 bases from J; junction bases left unmatched: 7. Per germline, CDR1 KGHSH and CDR2 LQKENI. The CDR3 spells CASSPGQGKTYEQYF. The CDR3 region has the DNA TGTGCCAGCTCCCCGGGACAGGGGAAGACCTACGAGCAGTACTTC.

The rearrangement links TRBV18 to TRBJ2-7; D gene unclear. The V gene lost 5 bases and the J gene lost 7 bases, with 15 bases spanning the gap. The germline CDR1 and CDR2 sequences are KGHSH and LQKENI. The CDR3 is 13 residues long. The CDR3 DNA is TGTGCCAGCTCAACTCCCTCCGCGCGGGAGCAGTACTTC. It translates to CASSTPSAREQYF.

This clonotype was detected a few times. The chain recombines TRBV11-2 with TRBJ1-1; no clear D gene. From germline, CDR1 is SGHAT and CDR2 FQNNGV. Trimming shortened V by 5 bases and J by 6 bases, and 13 bases separated the two germline ends. This CDR3 contains 13 residues. The CDR3: CASSNSVGAEAFF. Here the CDR3 DNA reads TGTGCCAGCAGCAACTCGGTGGGCGCTGAAGCTTTCTTT.

This clonotype has just a few counts. The chain links TRBV4-3 to TRBJ2-2, with D possibly being TRBD2 (5 bases). In germline, CDR1 is LGHNA, CDR2 YSLEER. Trimming removed 0 bases at V and 3 bases at J, with 14 bases between. The CDR3 is 17 residues long. DNA for the CDR3: TGCGCCAGCAGCCAAGATCCCAGCGGTCTTGACACCGGGGAGCTGTTTTTT. This gives the protein CASSQDPSGLDTGELFF.

This clonotype was counted many times. The V and J genes are TRBV18 and TRBJ2-5; 7 bases map to TRBD1. Germline V gives CDR1 KGHSH, CDR2 LQKENI. V dropped 4 bases and J dropped 3; count of bases not matched to a gene: 2. The CDR3 contains 13 residues. The CDR3 DNA reads TGTGCCAGCTCACTGACAGGGAAAGAGACCCAGTACTTC. This encodes CASSLTGKETQYF.

This clonotype showed up many times. The chain employs TRBV12-3 or TRBV12-4 and TRBJ2-1; TRBD1 agrees at 9 bases. The CDR3 has 14 amino acids. V dropped 6 bases and J dropped 6; count of bases not matched to a gene: 6. The CDR3 protein is CASSLRDRVNEQFF. The CDR3 coding sequence is TGTGCCAGCAGCCTCCGGGACAGGGTCAATGAGCAGTTCTTC.

The chain couples TRBV7-9 to TRBJ1-1; a possible D gene is TRBD1 (5 bases). Trimming removed 1 base at V and 6 bases at J, with 18 bases between. The germline V gene has CDR1 SEHNR and CDR2 FQNEAQ (reference sequence). The CDR3 covers 16 residues. DNA of the CDR3: TGTGCCAGCAGCTTAGGATACGGCCAGAGGGACGCTGAAGCTTTCTTT. This codes for CASSLGYGQRDAEAFF.

The rearrangement joins TRBV19 to TRBJ2-5, with TRBD2 matching over 11 bases. With V trimmed by 5 bases and J by 1 base, 6 bases remained unmatched. The germline CDR1 and CDR2 sequences are LNHDA and SQIVND (reference sequence). The CDR3 contains 16 residues. In nucleotides, the CDR3 is TGTGCCAGTAGTGCCTCGGGACTAGCGGTCCAAGAGACCCAGTACTTC. It codes for CASSASGLAVQETQYF.

This clonotype appeared many times. V usage is TRBV28 and J usage is TRBJ1-2; D is undetermined. CDR1 is MDHEN, CDR2 SYDVKM, per germline. CDR3 length equals 13 residues. V lost 3 bases and J lost 5, with 10 bases in between. CDR3 sequence: CASSFLNTYGYTF. CDR3 nucleotides: TGTGCCAGCAGTTTCCTTAACACGTATGGCTACACCTTC.